This entry describes one TCR beta chain. Its specificity is not known. The data were taken from a study of T cells in tumors after PD-1 blockade. In the study overall: Patients had no prior checkpoint blockade, systemic immunosuppressants, or anti-cancer therapy within 4 weeks. A subset received ongoing vismodegib 150 mg daily alongside anti-PD-1 therapy. Each patient got pembrolizumab 200 mg every 3 weeks or cemiplimab 350 mg every 2 weeks.

Study results and limitations: Peripheral recruitment is suggested, as some novel exhausted tumor clones were in pre-treatment blood.

The CDR3 is 13 amino acids. The germline V gene encodes CDR1 MNHEY and CDR2 SVGEGT. V dropped 0 bases and J dropped 8 bases, with 9 bases sitting between them. Sequencing was performed with immunoSEQ multiplex PCR; in TCRdb, only in-frame clones are kept and a portion is missing. Of about 33,000 clones listed, roughly 78% were seen once; the top ten hold 38%. Sequences were derived from PBMCs, sampled before anti-PD-1 treatment. This sequence originates from a human donor with basal cell carcinoma. The chain carries TRBV6-2 or TRBV6-3 and TRBJ2-3; no definite D call. The DNA of the CDR3 is TGTGCCAGCAGTTACTCTGTCGGGCTTACGCAGTATTTT. This gives the protein CASSYSVGLTQYF.